This TCR beta chain comes out of a study of shared clonotypes between healthy human individuals. Using immunoSEQ multiplex PCR, the repertoire was profiled, and TCRdb retains in-frame clones only, with some absent. Of over a million clones listed, roughly 96% are singletons. The V end was cut by 2 bases, the J end by 6 bases, with 7 bases between. From germline, CDR1 is PRHDT and CDR2 FYEKMQ (reference sequence). The CDR3 covers 12 residues. Regarding this clone: Its specificity is unknown.

Whole-study findings and limits: Owing to a small donor count, the genetic and exposure-history diversity represented was limited.

Sequencing input: naive CD4+ T cells sorted from blood. Subset defined: CD45RA+ positively selected. The TCR sequence derives from a man under 40 in good health. The genes are TRBV13 and TRBJ1-2; D remains unclear. The DNA for the CDR3 is TGTGCCAGCAGCTTATCGGGGAATGGCTACACCTTC. This encodes CASSLSGNGYTF.